A single sample gave rise to the 21 T cell receptor beta chains below, sequenced in a study of cytomegalovirus exposure and HLA in healthy donors. The study ran its PCR with 60 Vbeta and 13 Jbeta primers. Measured with immunoSEQ multiplex PCR; TCRdb has only the in-frame clones, and not every one. The table shows about 160,000 clones, with about 72% occurring only once. Specimen: PBMCs. The receptors here all came from a man under 40 in good health and CMV-seropositive.

CDR3 DNA: TGCGCCAGCAGCTTGGCCAGGGGAGACTATGGCTACACCTTC. This translates into CASSLARGDYGYTF. The chain combines TRBV5-1 with TRBJ1-2; possibly TRBD1 for D (6 bases). Trimming took off 0 bases at V and 3 bases at J, with 9 bases between the two ends. This CDR3 comprises 14 residues. Germline V gene sequence: CDR1 SGHRS, CDR2 YFSETQ.

The genes are TRBV7-2 and TRBJ2-3; TRBD2 matches 10 bases. With V trimmed by 4 bases and J by 5 bases, 6 bases remained unmatched. CDR3 length: 15 amino acids. Germline loops: CDR1 SGHTA, CDR2 FQGNSA. The CDR3 DNA is TGTGCCAGCAGCTCCCAGCGGGGGGGTGTAGATACGCAGTATTTT. Translated, it gives CASSSQRGGVDTQYF.

The CDR3 DNA reads TGTGCAAGTCGGTCGCGGGGCCAAGAGACCCAGTACTTC. It codes for CASRSRGQETQYF. The chain joins TRBV12-2 to TRBJ2-5; the DNA was not compared with TRBD2, the D call given in the table. TRBV12-2 is recorded as a pseudogene. This CDR3 is 13 amino acids long.

The gene calls are TRBV13 and TRBJ2-7, with 7 nucleotides matching TRBD1. CDR1 is PRHDT, CDR2 FYEKMQ, per germline (reference sequence). Unmatched junction bases numbered 1, after V lost 2 bases and J lost 6 bases. This CDR3 has 12 amino acids. CDR3 bases: TGTGCCAGCAGCTTAACAGGGGCCGAGCAGTACTTC. Residues: CASSLTGAEQYF.

The chain couples TRBV6-5 to TRBJ2-7, with TRBD1 identical over 8 bases. V lost 1 base, J lost 2 bases, and 4 bases stayed unmatched. From germline, CDR1 is MNHEY and CDR2 SVGAGI. This CDR3 has 15 amino acids. CDR3 nucleotides: TGTGCCAGCAGTTACTTCGACAGGGGCACCTACGAGCAGTACTTC. Protein sequence: CASSYFDRGTYEQYF.

The rearrangement links TRBV7-9 to TRBJ2-7; possibly TRBD1 for D (6 bases). V lost 5 bases to trimming and J lost 0 bases, with 11 bases between them. Germline CDR1 and CDR2: SEHNR and FQNEAQ (reference sequence). CDR3 length: 14 amino acids. The CDR3 DNA is TGTGCCAGCAGCCCTACAGGGAACTCCTACGAGCAGTACTTC. Amino acids: CASSPTGNSYEQYF.

A single count supports this clone. V usage is TRBV4-1 and J usage is TRBJ1-1, with D possibly matching TRBD1 (5 bases). In germline, CDR1 is MGHRA, CDR2 YSYEKL. V was clipped by 0 bases and J by 4 bases, with 15 bases between them. This CDR3 comprises 16 residues. The CDR3, as DNA: TGCGCCAGCAGCCAAGATCCGTGGGGCGGGAGCACTGAAGCTTTCTTT. It yields the protein CASSQDPWGGSTEAFF.

The chain has TRBV6-5 and TRBJ2-3; 9 bases map to TRBD2. The V and J ends lost 1 base and 5 bases, in that order; junction bases with no gene match: 4. The CDR3 extends over 15 amino acids. The germline CDR1 and CDR2 sequences are MNHEY and SVGAGI. The CDR3 DNA is TGTGCCAGCAGTTACTGGGCGGGGGGGGGAGATACGCAGTATTTT. Amino acids: CASSYWAGGGDTQYF.

This rearrangement joins TRBV13 to TRBJ2-7; 7 bases are a match to TRBD1. This CDR3 has 14 amino acids. Germline-derived CDR1 and CDR2 are PRHDT and FYEKMQ (reference sequence). Germline trimming cut 0 bases from V and 4 bases from J; bases unmatched to any gene: 3. The CDR3 DNA follows: TGTGCCAGCAGCTTAGGACAGGGGTATTACGAGCAGTACTTC. It yields the protein CASSLGQGYYEQYF.

The chain joins TRBV7-2 to TRBJ2-5; D unclear. V gave up 5 bases and J gave up 3 bases, with 10 bases separating them. CDR3 length equals 13 residues. The germline gives CDR1 SGHTA, CDR2 FQGNSA. The CDR3 sequence: CASSVSREETQYF. The CDR3 nucleotides are TGTGCCAGCAGCGTTAGCCGGGAAGAGACCCAGTACTTC.

This chain links TRBV29-1 with TRBJ2-5; 7 bases are shared with TRBD2. The J call may be faulty, since TRBJ2-7 better matches the DNA end. The CDR3 contains 11 residues. Germline values: CDR1 SQVTM, CDR2 ANQGSEA. The CDR3 here is CSVGGGYEQYF. CDR3 in DNA: TGCAGCGTTGGGGGGGGCTACGAGCAGTACTTC.

The chain recombines TRBV6-4 with TRBJ1-2; weak D call: TRBD1 (5 bases). Germline V gives CDR1 MRHNA, CDR2 SNTAGT. V was trimmed by 4 bases and J by 8 bases, leaving 11 bases between them. The CDR3 runs 12 residues. The CDR3 DNA follows: TGTGCCAGCAGTGGGGGCCTGCGGGGCTACACCTTC. This codes for CASSGGLRGYTF.

The V call is TRBV27, the J call TRBJ1-1; D is uncertain. Germline assignment: CDR1 MNHEY and CDR2 SMNVEV (reference sequence). The CDR3 covers 14 residues. The V end was cut by 0 bases, the J end by 7 bases, with 12 bases between. CDR3 sequence reads: CASSLSRHLNEAFF. CDR3 nucleotide sequence: TGTGCCAGCAGTTTATCAAGACACCTAAATGAAGCTTTCTTT.

The rearrangement uses TRBV5-1 and TRBJ1-2; TRBD1 is a possible D gene (5 bases). Germline CDR1 is SGHRS and CDR2 is YFSETQ. This CDR3 comprises 15 residues. Between the trimmed V and J ends, which lost 5 bases and 4 bases, there was a span of 18 bases. The CDR3 here is CASSDGTNESYGYTF. The CDR3 DNA is TGCGCCAGCAGTGACGGGACTAACGAATCCTATGGCTACACCTTC. The complete variable domain, with remaining parts taken from reference TRBV5-1 and TRBJ1-2, reads KAGVTQTPRYLIKTRGQQVTLSCSPISGHRSVSWYQQTPGQGLQFLFEYFSETQRNKGNFPGRFSGRQFSNSRSEMNVSTLELGDSALYLCASSDGTNESYGYTFGSGTRLTVV.

The chain couples TRBV7-2 to TRBJ2-2; 7 bases fit TRBD2. CDR1 is SGHTA, CDR2 FQGNSA, per germline. Unmatched junction bases numbered 1, after V lost 2 bases and J lost 1 base. CDR3 length equals 15 residues. Here the CDR3 reads CASSLRTRNTGELFF. The CDR3 bases are TGTGCCAGCAGCTTACGGACTAGGAACACCGGGGAGCTGTTTTTT.

This chain joins TRBV7-8 and TRBJ2-5; 7 nucleotides line up with TRBD2. Germline lookup yields CDR1 SGHVS and CDR2 FQNEAQ. Trimming at V came to 1 base and at J to 5 bases, leaving 10 bases not matched to a gene. CDR3 length equals 16 residues. The CDR3, as DNA: TGTGCCAGCAGCTTAGGGGCTAGCGGTCGTACTGAGACCCAGTACTTC. Translating gives CASSLGASGRTETQYF.

The V call is TRBV29-1, the J call TRBJ2-2; D is possibly TRBD1 (6 bases). CDR1 SQVTM and CDR2 ANQGSEA come from the germline V gene. The CDR3 covers 14 residues. V lost 3 bases to trimming and J lost 3 bases, with 11 bases between them. CDR3 residues: CSVEADRDTGELFF. The DNA for the CDR3 is TGCAGCGTTGAGGCGGACAGAGACACCGGGGAGCTGTTTTTT.

The chain couples TRBV2 to TRBJ2-7; D is possibly TRBD2 (6 bases). There are 15 residues in the CDR3. Germline V gene sequence: CDR1 SNHLY, CDR2 FYNNEI. Trimming stripped 7 bases from V and 2 bases from J, with 18 bases between. This CDR3 is CASKGSDSGAYEQYF. The CDR3 region has the DNA TGTGCCAGCAAAGGCTCGGATAGCGGCGCCTACGAGCAGTACTTC.

V is TRBV19 and J is TRBJ1-5; the D gene is possibly TRBD1 (5 bases). Germline V CDR1 and CDR2: LNHDA, SQIVND (reference sequence). The CDR3 loop spans 14 amino acids. The germline V and J ends were trimmed by 3 bases and 2 bases, with 8 bases remaining between them. The CDR3 nucleotides are TGTGCCAGTAGTATGGCCAGGGGCAATCAGCCCCAGCATTTT. Its protein product is CASSMARGNQPQHF.

The chain links TRBV11-2 to TRBJ2-7; D uncertain. This CDR3 spans 13 amino acids. Germline loops: CDR1 SGHAT, CDR2 FQNNGV. Trimming cost V 6 bases and J 3 bases, with 12 bases left between them. CDR3 loop: CASSPDTSYEQYF. DNA of the CDR3: TGTGCCAGCAGTCCAGACACCAGCTACGAGCAGTACTTC.

A remark on this clone: Mismatch with germline at one junction end may stem from a read error. V usage is TRBV4-1 and J usage is TRBJ2-5, with 8 bases identical to TRBD2. Germline V gene lookup returns CDR1 MGHRA and CDR2 YSYEKL. The CDR3 extends over 17 amino acids. The CDR3 protein is CASTQRAAGGSGETQYF. The CDR3 bases are TGCGCCAGCACCCAAAGGGCTGCGGGGGGCTCCGGGGAGACCCAGTACTTC.